This T cell receptor beta chain emerged from a study of blood T cell repertoires in COVID-19. At the level of the study: T cells, B-cell-depleted T cells, or PBMCs provided the cDNA or gDNA that served as material.

Using immunoSEQ multiplex PCR, the repertoire was profiled, and TCRdb retains in-frame clones only, with some absent. This table holds about 160,000 clones, around 80% found once. The V and J ends lost 7 bases and 1 base, in that order; junction bases with no gene match: 4. Germline CDR1 is LNHNV and CDR2 is YYDKDF (reference sequence). The CDR3 contains 14 residues. Sequenced material: peripheral blood. The chain links TRBV15 to TRBJ2-3; 8 nucleotides line up with TRBD2. The clonotype originates from a woman older than 75 with active or convalescent COVID-19. The CDR3 nucleotides read TGTGCCACCACGAGCGGGGGAGGCACAGATACGCAGTATTTT. Protein: CATTSGGGTDTQYF.